This TCR beta chain comes out of a study of cytomegalovirus exposure and HLA in healthy donors. Whole-study findings and limits: Sequencing artifact likely explains a cluster of highly shared sequence variants.

About this clone: Antigen specificity is unknown.

V shed 0 bases and J 5 bases; nucleotides not matched to a gene: 2. The CDR3 contains 16 residues. In germline, CDR1 is MNHEY, CDR2 SVGAGI. Use of 60 Vbeta and 13 Jbeta primers characterized the PCR. Sequenced by immunoSEQ multiplex PCR; TCRdb stores in-frame clones only, minus some. This table has about 150,000 clones, about 79% appearing once. Sequenced: PBMCs. The receptor's source is a woman aged 25 to 39 in good health and CMV-seronegative. The V call is TRBV6-5, the J call TRBJ1-4; 11 bases agree with TRBD1. CDR3 loop: CASSYSGTGGNEKLFF. The CDR3 DNA reads TGTGCCAGCAGTTACTCGGGGACAGGGGGAAATGAAAAACTGTTTTTT.